The 17 T cell receptor beta chains listed next were all sequenced from one sample in a study of blood T cells in healthy people across ages. Next came a second PCR, run for roughly 6 to 11 cycles, which used a sample-barcoded 5' primer along with a J-beta primer mix. TCRdb recomputed calls from the 5' RACE reads with MiXCR, one row per CDR3 protein. The data show over a million distinct CDR3 sequences, 42% seen once. The sequenced sample consisted of blood. These receptors were collected from a woman younger than 30 in good health.

The chain recombines TRBV20-1 with TRBJ2-1; 9 bases line up with TRBD1. Germline V lookup: CDR1 DFQATT, CDR2 SNEGSKA (reference sequence). The J segment lost 7 bases and the V segment lost 3 bases, leaving 10 bases of the junction unmatched. This CDR3 has 15 residues. CDR3 region: CSASSRDRVRNEQFF. For the CDR3, the DNA is TGCAGTGCTAGCAGCCGGGACAGGGTGAGGAATGAGCAGTTCTTC.

In this sample, this clonotype turned up a few times. The chain combines TRBV2 with TRBJ2-2; 8 positions agree with TRBD2. This CDR3 has 15 amino acids. V was pared by 9 bases and J by 0 bases, with 6 bases of the junction left unmatched. Germline V gene sequence: CDR1 SNHLY, CDR2 FYNNEI. The CDR3 protein is CASRRLATNTGELFF. The DNA of the CDR3 is TGTGCCAGTAGGCGACTAGCGACGAACACCGGGGAGCTGTTTTTT.

The sample holds a few counts of this clonotype. For the CDR3, the DNA is TGTGCCAGCAGTTACCCGACACGTGGATACAGCGACAATCAGCCCCAGCATTTT. It codes for CASSYPTRGYSDNQPQHF. This chain connects TRBV6-5 to TRBJ1-5; D is ambiguous. Trimming took off 2 bases at V and 3 bases at J, with 20 bases between the two ends. Germline CDR1 is MNHEY and CDR2 is SVGAGI. The CDR3 is 18 residues long.

The chain has TRBV5-1 and TRBJ2-1, with no clear D. Trimming shortened V by 1 base and J by 8 bases, and 19 bases separated the two germline ends. There are 16 residues in the CDR3. CDR1 SGHRS and CDR2 YFSETQ come from the germline V gene. CDR3 residues: CASSLSWCPSFDEQFF. DNA of the CDR3: TGCGCCAGCAGCTTGAGCTGGTGCCCCAGCTTCGATGAGCAGTTCTTC.

This clonotype was counted only a few times. V is TRBV5-1 and J is TRBJ2-7, with 9 bases lining up with TRBD1. There are 15 residues in the CDR3. V lost 3 bases and J lost 3; bases outside the gene matches: 7. CDR1 and CDR2 from the germline V gene are SGHRS and YFSETQ. The CDR3 spells CASSSPGTGIYEQYF. CDR3 bases: TGCGCCAGCAGCTCGCCCGGGACAGGGATCTACGAGCAGTACTTC.

This clonotype was observed a few times. V usage is TRBV12-3 or TRBV12-4 and J usage is TRBJ1-6; no firm D call. The length of the CDR3 is 12 residues. V was cut by 6 bases and J by 14 bases, with 14 bases left in between. This chain's CDR3 is CASSIDRWTLHF. CDR3 in DNA: TGTGCCAGCAGCATAGACCGTTGGACCCTCCACTTT.

V usage is TRBV5-6 and J usage is TRBJ2-2, with TRBD2 identical over 8 bases. The germline V gene encodes CDR1 SGHDT and CDR2 YYEEEE. The trim removed 4 bases at V and 1 base at J, leaving 9 bases unmatched. The CDR3 is 17 residues long. CDR3 sequence: CASSEAGAHQNTGELFF. CDR3 sequence (DNA): TGTGCCAGCAGCGAAGCGGGAGCCCATCAGAACACCGGGGAGCTGTTTTTT. The full variable domain, completed using reference TRBV5-6 and TRBJ2-2, is DAGVTQSPTHLIKTRGQQVTLRCSPKSGHDTVSWYQQALGQGPQFIFQYYEEEERQRGNFPDRFSGHQFPNYSSELNVNALLLGDSALYLCASSEAGAHQNTGELFFGEGSRLTVL.

The chain joins TRBV5-8 to TRBJ2-1; 10 bases map to TRBD2. Germline loops: CDR1 SGHTS, CDR2 YDEGEE. The length of the CDR3 is 16 residues. J was trimmed by 0 bases and V by 9 bases; bases with no gene match: 9. The chain's CDR3 is CANPQAGGNSYNEQFF. Here the CDR3 DNA reads TGTGCCAATCCCCAAGCGGGAGGGAACTCCTACAATGAGCAGTTCTTC.

The chain is built from TRBV20-1 and TRBJ1-1, with D perhaps matching TRBD1 (6 bases). Between the trimmed V and J ends, which lost 6 bases and 4 bases, there was a span of 15 bases. Germline V gives CDR1 DFQATT, CDR2 SNEGSKA (reference sequence). The CDR3 contains 13 residues. CDR3 sequence: CSARDTQSTEAFF. In nucleotides, the CDR3 is TGCAGTGCCCGGGACACTCAGAGCACTGAAGCTTTCTTT.

About this clonotype: An end of the junction does not agree with germline; a read error may underlie this. This chain uses TRBV7-2 with TRBJ1-4; 7 nucleotides line up with TRBD1. This CDR3 comprises 16 residues. From germline, CDR1 is SGHTA and CDR2 FQGNSA. CDR3 in DNA: TGTGCCAGCAGCTTCATCGGGACAGCAACTAATGCAAAACTGTTTTTT. It codes for CASSFIGTATNAKLFF.

This clonotype was counted ten times or more. The chain carries TRBV29-1 and TRBJ2-3; D might be TRBD1 or TRBD2, each matching 5 bases. The CDR3 is made up of 14 amino acids. CDR1 is SQVTM, CDR2 ANQGSEA, per germline. Deletions cut 0 bases from V and 6 bases from J, with 13 bases between. This CDR3 is CSVEEGPHGDTQYF. DNA of the CDR3: TGCAGCGTTGAAGAGGGACCCCACGGGGATACGCAGTATTTT.

The chain links TRBV6-5 to TRBJ2-3; a weak D match, TRBD1 (5 bases). Trimming took off 2 bases at V and 0 bases at J, with 18 bases between the two ends. CDR1 MNHEY and CDR2 SVGAGI come from the germline V gene. This CDR3 region has 18 residues. The CDR3 sequence: CASSYGTAGPTSTDTQYF. In DNA form, the CDR3 reads TGTGCCAGCAGTTACGGCACGGCAGGGCCTACTAGCACAGATACGCAGTATTTT.

The genes are TRBV6-2 or TRBV6-3 and TRBJ1-2, with D possibly TRBD1 on 6 matching bases. Looked up from germline, CDR1 is MNHEY and CDR2 is SVGEGT. The CDR3 totals 14 residues. V was trimmed by 5 bases and J by 6 bases, leaving 16 bases between them. The CDR3 is CASSNPGQTDGYTF. The CDR3 nucleotides are TGTGCCAGCAGTAACCCTGGACAGACCGATGGCTACACCTTC.

Written as DNA, the CDR3 is TGTGCCAGCACATGGCAAGGGACAGCAGAGACCCAGTACTTC. It codes for CASTWQGTAETQYF. The gene calls are TRBV2 and TRBJ2-5, with 7 bases that match TRBD1. The V segment lost 7 bases and the J segment 4 bases; nucleotides outside the gene matches: 9. The CDR3 sequence is 14 residues long. CDR1 is SNHLY, CDR2 FYNNEI, per germline. The entire variable domain, with the rest obtained from reference TRBV2 and TRBJ2-5, is as follows: EPEVTQTPSHQVTQMGQEVILRCVPISNHLYFYWYRQILGQKVEFLVSFYNNEISEKSEIFDDQFSVERPDGSNFTLKIRSTKLEDSAMYFCASTWQGTAETQYFGPGTRLLVL.

Only a few counts were recorded for this clonotype. This chain links TRBV4-1 with TRBJ1-4; 8 bases agree with TRBD1. V shed 1 base, J shed 4 bases, and the junction held 5 bases outside the gene matches. Germline V lookup: CDR1 MGHRA, CDR2 YSYEKL. The length of the CDR3 is 16 residues. The CDR3 DNA sequence: TGCGCCAGCAGCCAAGTTAGTACAGGGGGTAATGAAAAACTGTTTTTT. It specifies CASSQVSTGGNEKLFF.

This clonotype came up a few times. The genes are TRBV10-3 and TRBJ2-1; 10 nucleotides line up with TRBD2. The germline V gene encodes CDR1 ENHRY and CDR2 SYGVKD. The CDR3 is 15 residues long. J gave up 7 bases and V 6 bases, and 9 bases lay outside the gene matches. DNA of the CDR3: TGTGCCATCAGGGCCCGGCTAGCGGGAGATAATGAGCAGTTCTTC. Protein product: CAIRARLAGDNEQFF.

This clonotype appeared a few times. V and J are TRBV20-1 and TRBJ2-7, with 8 positions matching TRBD1. Trimming at V came to 1 base and at J to 3 bases, leaving 8 bases not matched to a gene. Germline V gene sequence: CDR1 DFQATT, CDR2 SNEGSKA (reference sequence). The CDR3 length is 15 residues. As DNA, the CDR3 is TGCAGTGCTAGAGTTGGACAGGGTCGGGACTACGAGCAGTACTTC. It translates to CSARVGQGRDYEQYF.